The entry below gives a single TCR beta chain sequence along with its context. What this receptor recognizes is not known. It has no much larger one-base neighbor in the sample; base qualities were not kept. This entry comes from a study of OX40 agonist ivuxolimab in advanced cancers. Concerning the study at large: The costimulatory receptor OX40 (CD134) was targeted by ivuxolimab, a fully human IgG2 agonistic monoclonal antibody. Intravenous ivuxolimab was administered to patients every 2 weeks at six dose levels: 0.01, 0.1, 0.3, 1.5, 3 and 10 mg/kg. Among the approximately 54 dose-escalation patients, 19 had hepatocellular carcinoma, approximately 15 melanoma, 9 renal cell carcinoma and 9 head and neck cancer. The dose-escalation cohort was 82.7% male with a mean age of about 65 years, ranging from 23 to 79. Prior anti-PD-1, anti-PD-L1 or anti-CTLA-4 therapy was permitted, and 40% to 50% of dose-escalation patients had received checkpoint inhibitors. Three dose-escalation patients achieved partial responses, one with hepatocellular carcinoma and two with cutaneous melanoma. The purpose of peripheral TCRbeta sequencing was to test whether ivuxolimab changed TCR sequence diversity and led to clonal T-cell expansion. The paper covers the monotherapy dose-escalation part of the phase I ivuxolimab trial, which included N ≈ 50 patients. Results the study describes overall, beyond this receptor: Antigen specificity was not determined for the clonally expanded peripheral T cells. At doses of 0.1 to 3.0 mg/kg, clonal expansion of both CD4+ and CD8+ blood T cells was observed from baseline to week 6. After ivuxolimab, expanded clones were on average more numerous among CD8+ T cells than among CD4+ T cells. Partial responders in the 0.1-3.0 mg/kg groups had among the lowest normalized peripheral clonal expansion, especially among CD8+ T cells. Low levels of normalized T-cell clonal expansion were also shown by some nonresponding patients.

Patients with autoimmune disease history or receiving systemic immunosuppression were excluded from the trial. Peripheral blood for TCR sequencing was collected from all dose cohorts at baseline, on cycle 4 day 1, and on cycle 7 day 1. The samples were taken from a phase I, first-in-human, multicenter, open-label dose-escalation trial of ivuxolimab. The trial enrolled adults with locally advanced or metastatic head and neck squamous cell, hepatocellular, melanoma or renal cell carcinoma. Before TCR sequencing, CD4+ T cells and CD8+ T cells from peripheral blood were sorted into separate populations. For sequencing of the TCRbeta CDR3 region, genomic DNA was extracted from the sorted cells. The immunoSEQ Assay was used to sequence the TCRbeta CDR3 regions. Here the immuneACCESS table is served through TCRdb, limited to in-frame sequences with V and J called. Missing clones are a known gap in these copies; in checked studies unresolved V genes cover under half, and the rest lacks a known reason. Here the sample has approximately 14,000 clones; under 95% occur a single time. The ten most abundant clones make up roughly 25% of the sample.

V and J lose 2 bases and 2 bases, and a span of 10 bases separates them. Counted from cysteine to phenylalanine, this CDR3 has 14 amino acids. The CDR3 DNA has 42 bases and is translated from base 1. CDR1 and CDR2 are drawn from the germline V gene: SGHVS, FNYEAQ. The rearranged segments are TRBV7-6 and TRBJ2-7, with a weak D call of TRBD2 (5 bases match). The input for sequencing was CD4+ or CD8+ T cells sorted from blood, taken in a trial of the OX40 agonist ivuxolimab. The sequence derives from an adult with an advanced solid tumor such as melanoma, head and neck, liver or kidney cancer. CDR3 protein: CASSLPGNPYEQYF. The DNA sequence is TGTGCCAGCAGCTTACCCGGGAACCCCTACGAGCAGTACTTC.